The T cell receptor beta chain described here comes from a study of CD8 T cells in Susac syndrome. Background on the study: At the time of blood draw, patients with Susac syndrome were therapy-naive, receiving corticosteroids, or receiving intravenous immunoglobulin alone.

Concerning this clonotype: Its antigen is unknown.

Reverse transcription of roughly 0.5 to 1 ug RNA was carried out with random hexamers. Via MiXCR, TCRdb re-called the immunoSEQ multiplex PCR reads, giving one row per CDR3 protein. The top ten clones hold 0.25% to 0.3% of a sample with about 120,000 distinct CDR3 sequences, about 94% of them seen once. The study, taken as a whole, reports: A handful of Susac-specific public clones appeared in CD8+ TEMRA repertoires, and sixteen in total CD8+ repertoires.

Sequencing targeted TCR beta in blood CD8+ and CD4+ T cells. Under recently defined diagnostic criteria, the patients with Susac syndrome qualified as having definite or probable disease. V lost 5 bases to trimming and J lost 2 bases, with 4 bases between them. CDR1 is SGHRS, CDR2 YFSETQ, per germline. This CDR3 has 11 residues. This clonotype originated in a human donor with Susac syndrome. The material sequenced was CD8+ T cells from PBMCs. The chain combines TRBV5-1 with TRBJ2-5; D uncertain. The CDR3 DNA sequence: TGCGCCAGCAGATCTCAAGAGACCCAGTACTTC. Translating gives CASRSQETQYF.